Listed below are T cell receptor beta chains from one sample, sequenced in a study of blood T cell repertoires in COVID-19. The data were produced by immunoSEQ multiplex PCR, yet TCRdb's version contains in-frame clones alone and is incomplete. This sample has some 21,000 clones, with roughly 90% found just once. Sequences were obtained from peripheral blood. Source of these receptors: a man between 65 and 85 years old with active COVID-19. CDR3s include the opening cysteine and the closing phenylalanine or tryptophan. Fields, in order: clone size, V gene, CDR3 length, J gene, D gene, CDR3 protein, CDR3 DNA. A D gene is named only where the DNA matches it firmly. The size field is filled for only some rows; it gives once, few, many or a size class.

abundance: -; v_gene: TRBV5-1; len: 17; j_gene: TRBJ2-5; d_gene: TRBD2; CDR3aa: CASSWAPSGGIQETQYF; CDR3nt: TGCGCCAGCAGCTGGGCGCCTAGCGGGGGGATACAAGAGACCCAGTACTTC
abundance: -; v_gene: TRBV19; len: 14; j_gene: TRBJ1-1; d_gene: -; CDR3aa: CASSIVNLNTEAFF; CDR3nt: TGTGCCAGTAGTATAGTCAATCTGAACACTGAAGCTTTCTTT
abundance: -; v_gene: TRBV10-2; len: 19; j_gene: TRBJ2-7; d_gene: TRBD1; CDR3aa: CASSEYSASGTGLSYEQYF; CDR3nt: TGCGCCAGCAGTGAGTACTCAGCCTCCGGGACAGGCCTATCCTACGAGCAGTACTTC
abundance: -; v_gene: TRBV6-6; len: 14; j_gene: TRBJ2-3; d_gene: -; CDR3aa: CASSYNSPWDTQYF; CDR3nt: TGTGCCAGCAGTTACAACAGTCCCTGGGATACGCAGTATTTT
abundance: few; v_gene: TRBV7-8; len: 13; j_gene: TRBJ1-1; d_gene: TRBD1; CDR3aa: CASSPTPGQEAFF; CDR3nt: TGTGCCAGCAGCCCTACCCCGGGACAGGAAGCTTTCTTT
abundance: -; v_gene: TRBV11-2; len: 16; j_gene: TRBJ1-6; d_gene: -; CDR3aa: CASRSTFRGLNSPLHF; CDR3nt: TGTGCCAGCAGGTCGACATTCAGGGGCCTAAATTCACCCCTCCACTTT
abundance: -; v_gene: TRBV28; len: 13; j_gene: TRBJ2-7; d_gene: -; CDR3aa: CASGRTGTYEQYF; CDR3nt: TGTGCCAGCGGTAGAACAGGGACCTACGAGCAGTACTTC
abundance: -; v_gene: TRBV6-5; len: 15; j_gene: TRBJ2-5; d_gene: TRBD1; CDR3aa: CASSYSPGGQETQYF; CDR3nt: TGTGCCAGCAGTTACTCCCCAGGGGGCCAAGAGACCCAGTACTTC
abundance: -; v_gene: TRBV2; len: 15; j_gene: TRBJ2-3; d_gene: TRBD2; CDR3aa: CASSLLAGVADTQYF; CDR3nt: TGTGCCAGCAGCCTACTAGCGGGAGTAGCAGATACGCAGTATTTT
abundance: -; v_gene: TRBV24-1; len: 16; j_gene: TRBJ2-7; d_gene: TRBD1; CDR3aa: CATSGISGTGMGEQYF; CDR3nt: TGTGCCACCAGTGGAATTTCCGGGACAGGGATGGGCGAGCAGTACTTC
abundance: -; v_gene: TRBV2; len: 12; j_gene: TRBJ1-1; d_gene: -; CDR3aa: CASHPGGSEAFF; CDR3nt: TGTGCCAGCCACCCGGGAGGATCTGAAGCTTTCTTT
abundance: -; v_gene: TRBV30; len: 13; j_gene: TRBJ2-5; d_gene: TRBD2; CDR3aa: CAWSHPGGETQYF; CDR3nt: TGTGCCTGGTCTCACCCGGGGGGAGAGACCCAGTACTTC
abundance: -; v_gene: TRBV4-1; len: 16; j_gene: TRBJ1-4; d_gene: TRBD1; CDR3aa: CASSLLQGGGNEKLFF; CDR3nt: TGCGCCAGCAGCCTATTACAGGGGGGAGGTAATGAAAAACTGTTTTTT
abundance: -; v_gene: TRBV5-4; len: 13; j_gene: TRBJ2-7; d_gene: TRBD1; CDR3aa: CASSLDRGEEQYF; CDR3nt: TGTGCCAGCAGCTTGGACAGGGGGGAGGAGCAGTACTTC
abundance: -; v_gene: TRBV20-1; len: 13; j_gene: TRBJ2-3; d_gene: -; CDR3aa: CSASPSRTDTQYF; CDR3nt: TGCAGTGCTAGTCCATCTAGGACAGATACGCAGTATTTT
abundance: -; v_gene: TRBV2; len: 15; j_gene: TRBJ2-3; d_gene: TRBD1; CDR3aa: CASSGTGLYTDTQYF; CDR3nt: TGTGCCAGCAGTGGGACAGGTCTCTACACAGATACGCAGTATTTT
abundance: -; v_gene: TRBV25-1; len: 17; j_gene: TRBJ1-1; d_gene: TRBD1; CDR3aa: CASTQGTDQTMNTEAFF; CDR3nt: TGTGCCAGCACCCAAGGGACAGATCAGACCATGAACACTGAAGCTTTCTTT
abundance: -; v_gene: TRBV7-9; len: 13; j_gene: TRBJ1-2; d_gene: -; CDR3aa: CASSLRQYYGYTF; CDR3nt: TGTGCCAGCAGCCTCCGACAGTACTATGGCTACACCTTC
abundance: -; v_gene: TRBV2; len: 15; j_gene: TRBJ2-2; d_gene: -; CDR3aa: CASSDSGGATGELFF; CDR3nt: TGTGCCAGCAGTGATTCAGGAGGGGCCACCGGGGAGCTGTTTTTT
abundance: -; v_gene: TRBV5-1; len: 15; j_gene: TRBJ2-7; d_gene: TRBD1; CDR3aa: CASSLDTQGIYEQYF; CDR3nt: TGCGCCAGCAGCTTGGATACACAGGGGATCTACGAGCAGTACTTC
abundance: -; v_gene: TRBV5-1; len: 14; j_gene: TRBJ2-7; d_gene: TRBD1; CDR3aa: CASSLEDRVYEQYF; CDR3nt: TGCGCCAGCAGCTTGGAGGACAGGGTATACGAGCAGTACTTC
abundance: -; v_gene: TRBV18; len: 13; j_gene: TRBJ2-7; d_gene: -; CDR3aa: CASSGTQTYEQYF; CDR3nt: TGTGCCAGCTCCGGGACTCAAACCTACGAGCAGTACTTC
abundance: -; v_gene: TRBV5-1; len: 15; j_gene: TRBJ2-7; d_gene: -; CDR3aa: CASSLQGPPAYEQYF; CDR3nt: TGCGCCAGCAGCTTACAGGGCCCCCCGGCCTACGAGCAGTACTTC
abundance: -; v_gene: TRBV30; len: 13; j_gene: TRBJ1-2; d_gene: -; CDR3aa: CAWGERGWTGYTF; CDR3nt: TGTGCCTGGGGGGAAAGAGGGTGGACTGGCTACACCTTC
abundance: -; v_gene: TRBV5-1; len: 15; j_gene: TRBJ1-2; d_gene: TRBD1; CDR3aa: CASSPTGDANYGYTF; CDR3nt: TGCGCCAGCAGCCCGACAGGGGATGCAAACTATGGCTACACCTTC
abundance: -; v_gene: TRBV5-3; len: 15; j_gene: TRBJ1-1; d_gene: -; CDR3aa: CARSLVRGTNTEAFF; CDR3nt: TGTGCCAGAAGCTTGGTTAGGGGAACGAACACTGAAGCTTTCTTT
abundance: -; v_gene: TRBV4-1; len: 15; j_gene: TRBJ1-2; d_gene: -; CDR3aa: CASSPVGRGFYGYTF; CDR3nt: TGCGCCAGCAGCCCAGTTGGGCGGGGCTTTTATGGCTACACCTTC
abundance: -; v_gene: TRBV5-1; len: 16; j_gene: TRBJ2-2; d_gene: TRBD2; CDR3aa: CASSLTGLASTGELFF; CDR3nt: TGCGCCAGCAGCTTGACCGGACTAGCCAGCACCGGGGAGCTGTTTTTT
abundance: -; v_gene: TRBV5-6; len: 16; j_gene: TRBJ2-6; d_gene: -; CDR3aa: CASSQTGVSGANVLTF; CDR3nt: TGTGCCAGCAGCCAGACAGGAGTCTCTGGGGCCAACGTCCTGACTTTC
abundance: -; v_gene: TRBV5-4; len: 15; j_gene: TRBJ1-3; d_gene: -; CDR3aa: CASSLAARDGNTIYF; CDR3nt: TGTGCCAGCAGCTTGGCTGCGCGGGACGGAAACACCATATATTTT
abundance: -; v_gene: TRBV30; len: 15; j_gene: TRBJ2-1; d_gene: TRBD2; CDR3aa: CAWRTYAGGYNEQFF; CDR3nt: TGTGCCTGGAGAACCTATGCGGGGGGTTACAATGAGCAGTTCTTC
abundance: -; v_gene: TRBV7-2; len: 17; j_gene: TRBJ2-1; d_gene: TRBD1; CDR3aa: CASSLEGRTGGYNEQFF; CDR3nt: TGTGCCAGCAGCTTAGAGGGCCGGACAGGGGGCTACAATGAGCAGTTCTTC
abundance: -; v_gene: TRBV9; len: 16; j_gene: TRBJ2-5; d_gene: TRBD2; CDR3aa: CASSATSGGAWETQYF; CDR3nt: TGTGCCAGCAGCGCAACTAGCGGGGGGGCTTGGGAGACCCAGTACTTC
abundance: -; v_gene: TRBV27; len: 16; j_gene: TRBJ1-5; d_gene: TRBD1; CDR3aa: CASRAGQGIGNQPQHF; CDR3nt: TGTGCCAGCAGGGCCGGACAGGGGATAGGCAATCAGCCCCAGCATTTT
abundance: -; v_gene: TRBV7-2; len: 13; j_gene: TRBJ1-2; d_gene: -; CDR3aa: CASSRDRNYGYTF; CDR3nt: TGTGCCAGCAGCCGCGACAGAAACTATGGCTACACCTTC
abundance: -; v_gene: TRBV19; len: 15; j_gene: TRBJ2-3; d_gene: TRBD2; CDR3aa: CASGLAGDDTDTQYF; CDR3nt: TGTGCCAGCGGACTAGCGGGGGATGACACAGATACGCAGTATTTT
abundance: -; v_gene: TRBV19; len: 14; j_gene: TRBJ2-3; d_gene: TRBD1; CDR3aa: CASTSTGGEDTQYF; CDR3nt: TGTGCCAGTACCTCAACAGGGGGCGAGGATACGCAGTATTTT
abundance: -; v_gene: TRBV18; len: 14; j_gene: TRBJ2-7; d_gene: -; CDR3aa: CASSIHDLGDEQYF; CDR3nt: TGTGCCAGCTCAATTCACGATCTAGGGGACGAGCAGTACTTC
abundance: -; v_gene: TRBV2; len: 14; j_gene: TRBJ1-2; d_gene: -; CDR3aa: CASSEERGVFGYTF; CDR3nt: TGTGCCAGCAGTGAAGAGCGGGGAGTCTTTGGCTACACCTTC
abundance: -; v_gene: TRBV29-1; len: 16; j_gene: TRBJ2-1; d_gene: TRBD2; CDR3aa: CSVEPPIAGVYNEQFF; CDR3nt: TGCAGCGTTGAACCGCCTATAGCGGGAGTTTACAATGAGCAGTTCTTC
abundance: -; v_gene: TRBV6-6; len: 15; j_gene: TRBJ2-7; d_gene: TRBD1; CDR3aa: CASSYASGTGGEQYF; CDR3nt: TGTGCCAGCAGTTACGCCAGCGGGACAGGGGGTGAGCAGTACTTC
abundance: once; v_gene: TRBV6-5; len: 13; j_gene: TRBJ1-2; d_gene: TRBD1; CDR3aa: CASSKTGNYGYTF; CDR3nt: TGTGCCAGCAGCAAGACAGGGAACTATGGCTACACCTTC
abundance: few; v_gene: TRBV4-2; len: 17; j_gene: TRBJ1-3; d_gene: TRBD1; CDR3aa: CASSQTETGGLRNTIYF; CDR3nt: TGTGCCAGCAGCCAAACCGAAACAGGGGGCCTGAGAAACACCATATATTTT
abundance: -; v_gene: TRBV2; len: 14; j_gene: TRBJ1-5; d_gene: -; CDR3aa: CASSEAGRDQPQHF; CDR3nt: TGTGCCAGCAGTGAAGCGGGCAGGGATCAGCCCCAGCATTTT
abundance: -; v_gene: TRBV5-1; len: 16; j_gene: TRBJ1-4; d_gene: -; CDR3aa: CASSFGVASEGEKLFF; CDR3nt: TGCGCCAGCAGCTTTGGGGTTGCGTCTGAGGGTGAAAAACTGTTTTTT
abundance: -; v_gene: TRBV6-5; len: 14; j_gene: TRBJ2-7; d_gene: -; CDR3aa: CASSSDSAPYEQYF; CDR3nt: TGTGCCAGCAGCTCGGACAGCGCTCCTTACGAGCAGTACTTC
abundance: once; v_gene: TRBV25-1; len: 14; j_gene: TRBJ2-5; d_gene: TRBD2; CDR3aa: CASSEPVSGETQYF; CDR3nt: TGTGCCAGCAGTGAACCCGTTAGCGGGGAGACCCAGTACTTC
abundance: -; v_gene: TRBV7-9; len: 14; j_gene: TRBJ2-1; d_gene: -; CDR3aa: CASSFTSSYNEQFF; CDR3nt: TGTGCCAGCAGCTTCACTAGCTCCTACAATGAGCAGTTCTTC
abundance: -; v_gene: TRBV11-3; len: 15; j_gene: TRBJ1-2; d_gene: TRBD1; CDR3aa: CASARRDRARPGYTF; CDR3nt: TGTGCCAGCGCGCGGCGGGACAGGGCCCGGCCAGGCTACACCTTC
abundance: -; v_gene: TRBV9; len: 14; j_gene: TRBJ2-3; d_gene: -; CDR3aa: CASSVSGTQDTQYF; CDR3nt: TGTGCCAGCAGCGTAAGCGGCACGCAGGATACGCAGTATTTT
abundance: few; v_gene: TRBV6-6; len: 17; j_gene: TRBJ2-2; d_gene: TRBD2; CDR3aa: CASSRGLAGGYTGELFF; CDR3nt: TGTGCCAGCAGTCGCGGACTAGCGGGAGGTTACACCGGGGAGCTGTTTTTT
abundance: -; v_gene: TRBV4-1; len: 15; j_gene: TRBJ1-2; d_gene: -; CDR3aa: CASSQETGSNYGYTF; CDR3nt: TGCGCCAGCAGCCAAGAAACAGGGTCGAACTATGGCTACACCTTC
abundance: -; v_gene: TRBV5-6; len: 14; j_gene: TRBJ2-2; d_gene: TRBD2; CDR3aa: CASRREGRSGELFF; CDR3nt: TGTGCCAGCAGACGGGAGGGGAGGAGCGGGGAGCTGTTTTTT
abundance: -; v_gene: TRBV6-5; len: 13; j_gene: TRBJ1-2; d_gene: TRBD1; CDR3aa: CASGGTGGYGYTF; CDR3nt: TGTGCCAGCGGCGGAACAGGGGGATATGGCTACACCTTC
abundance: -; v_gene: TRBV6-5; len: 15; j_gene: TRBJ1-2; d_gene: TRBD1; CDR3aa: CASRAGTGVDYGYTF; CDR3nt: TGTGCCAGCAGAGCCGGGACAGGGGTGGACTATGGCTACACCTTC
abundance: -; v_gene: TRBV5-5; len: 14; j_gene: TRBJ2-7; d_gene: -; CDR3aa: CASSLGLVSYEQYF; CDR3nt: TGTGCCAGCAGCTTGGGACTAGTCTCCTACGAGCAGTACTTC
abundance: -; v_gene: TRBV3-1/TRBV3-2; len: 13; j_gene: TRBJ1-1; d_gene: -; CDR3aa: CASSQDLEAIAFF; CDR3nt: TGTGCCAGCAGCCAAGATTTGGAGGCGATAGCTTTCTTT